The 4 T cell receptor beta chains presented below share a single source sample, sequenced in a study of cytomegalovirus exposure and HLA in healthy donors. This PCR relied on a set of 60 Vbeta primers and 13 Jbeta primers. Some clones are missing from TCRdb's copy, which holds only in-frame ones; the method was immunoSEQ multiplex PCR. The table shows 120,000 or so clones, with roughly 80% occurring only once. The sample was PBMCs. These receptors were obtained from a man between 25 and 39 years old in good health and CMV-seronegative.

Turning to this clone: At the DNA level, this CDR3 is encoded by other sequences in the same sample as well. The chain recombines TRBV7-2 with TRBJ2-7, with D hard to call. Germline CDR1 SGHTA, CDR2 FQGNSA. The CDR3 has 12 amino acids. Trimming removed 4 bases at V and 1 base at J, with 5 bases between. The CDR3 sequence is CASSSLSYEQYF. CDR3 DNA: TGTGCCAGCAGCTCCCTATCCTACGAGCAGTACTTC.

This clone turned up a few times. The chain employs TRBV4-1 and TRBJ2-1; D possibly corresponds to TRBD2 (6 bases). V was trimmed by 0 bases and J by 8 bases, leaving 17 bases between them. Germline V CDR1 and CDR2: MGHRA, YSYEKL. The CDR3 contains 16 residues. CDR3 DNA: TGCGCCAGCAGCCAAGATTTGGGACGGACTAACTATGAGCAGTTCTTC. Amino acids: CASSQDLGRTNYEQFF.

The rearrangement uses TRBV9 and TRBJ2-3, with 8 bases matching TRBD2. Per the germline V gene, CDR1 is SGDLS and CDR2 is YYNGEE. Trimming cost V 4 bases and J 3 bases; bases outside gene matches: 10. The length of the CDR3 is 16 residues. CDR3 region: CASSPTGTSWTDTQYF. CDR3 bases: TGTGCCAGCAGCCCGACCGGGACTAGTTGGACAGATACGCAGTATTTT.

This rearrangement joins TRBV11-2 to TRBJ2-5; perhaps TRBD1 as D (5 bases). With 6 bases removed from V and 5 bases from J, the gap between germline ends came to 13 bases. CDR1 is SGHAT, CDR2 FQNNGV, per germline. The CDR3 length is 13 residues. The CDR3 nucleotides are TGTGCCAGCAGTCCATTCCGACAGGAGACCCAGTACTTC. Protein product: CASSPFRQETQYF. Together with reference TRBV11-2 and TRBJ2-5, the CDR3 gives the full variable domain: EAGVAQSPRYKIIEKRQSVAFWCNPISGHATLYWYQQILGQGPKLLIQFQNNGVVDDSQLPKDRFSAERLKGVDSTLKIQPAKLEDSAVYLCASSPFRQETQYFGPGTRLLVL.